Many counts were recorded for the clone carrying this T cell receptor beta chain. This entry comes from a study of blood T cells in healthy people across ages. This CDR3 spans 13 amino acids. Together with a sample-barcoded 5' primer, a J-beta primer mix was included in a second PCR lasting about 6 to 11 cycles. One entry per CDR3 protein, called by TCRdb with MiXCR from the 5' RACE reads. The table shows hundreds of thousands of distinct CDR3 sequences, with around 50% occurring only once. This chain connects TRBV21-1 to TRBJ2-6. TRBV21-1 is recorded as a pseudogene. This TCR came from a woman aged 80 or older in good health. Source material: blood. CDR3 amino acids: CASRVTGANVLTF. For the CDR3, the DNA is TGTGCCAGCAGGGTTACTGGGGCCAACGTCCTGACTTTC.